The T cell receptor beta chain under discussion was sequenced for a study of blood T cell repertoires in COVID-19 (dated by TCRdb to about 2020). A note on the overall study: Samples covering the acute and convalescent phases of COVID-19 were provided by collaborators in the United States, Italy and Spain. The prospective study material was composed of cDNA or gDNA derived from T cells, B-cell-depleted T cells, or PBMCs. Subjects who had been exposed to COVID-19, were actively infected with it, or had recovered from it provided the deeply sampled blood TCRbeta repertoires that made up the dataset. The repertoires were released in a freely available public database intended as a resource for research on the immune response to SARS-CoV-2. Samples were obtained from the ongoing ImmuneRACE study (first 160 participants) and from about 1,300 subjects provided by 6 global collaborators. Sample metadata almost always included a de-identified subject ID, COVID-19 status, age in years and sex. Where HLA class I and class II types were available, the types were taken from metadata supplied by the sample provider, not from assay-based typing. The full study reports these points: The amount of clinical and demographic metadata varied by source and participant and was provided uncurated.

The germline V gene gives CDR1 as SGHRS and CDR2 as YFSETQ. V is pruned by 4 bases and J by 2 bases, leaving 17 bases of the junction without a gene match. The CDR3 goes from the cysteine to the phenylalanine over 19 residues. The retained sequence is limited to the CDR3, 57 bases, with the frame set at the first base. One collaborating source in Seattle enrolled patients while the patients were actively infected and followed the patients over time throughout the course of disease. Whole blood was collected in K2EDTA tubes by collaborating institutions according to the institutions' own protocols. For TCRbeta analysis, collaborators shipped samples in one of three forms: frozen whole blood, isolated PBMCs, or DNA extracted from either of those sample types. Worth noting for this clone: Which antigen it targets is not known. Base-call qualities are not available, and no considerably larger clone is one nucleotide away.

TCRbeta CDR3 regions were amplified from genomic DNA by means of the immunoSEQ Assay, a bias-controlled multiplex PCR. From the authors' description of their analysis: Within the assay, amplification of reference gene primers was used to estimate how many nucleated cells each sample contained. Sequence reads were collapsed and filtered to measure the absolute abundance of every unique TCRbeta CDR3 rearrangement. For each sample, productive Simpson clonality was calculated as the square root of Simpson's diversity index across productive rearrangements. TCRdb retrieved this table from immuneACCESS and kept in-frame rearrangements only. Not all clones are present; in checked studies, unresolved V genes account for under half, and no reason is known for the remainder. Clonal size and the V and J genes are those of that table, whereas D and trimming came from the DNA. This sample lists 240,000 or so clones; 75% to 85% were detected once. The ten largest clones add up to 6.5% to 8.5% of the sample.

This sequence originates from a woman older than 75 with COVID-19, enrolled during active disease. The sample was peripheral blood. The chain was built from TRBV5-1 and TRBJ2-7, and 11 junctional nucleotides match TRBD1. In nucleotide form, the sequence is TGCGCCAGCAGCCGTGTAGGACAGGGGGCGGTGTCAGTCCCCTACGAGCAGTACTTC. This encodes CASSRVGQGAVSVPYEQYF.